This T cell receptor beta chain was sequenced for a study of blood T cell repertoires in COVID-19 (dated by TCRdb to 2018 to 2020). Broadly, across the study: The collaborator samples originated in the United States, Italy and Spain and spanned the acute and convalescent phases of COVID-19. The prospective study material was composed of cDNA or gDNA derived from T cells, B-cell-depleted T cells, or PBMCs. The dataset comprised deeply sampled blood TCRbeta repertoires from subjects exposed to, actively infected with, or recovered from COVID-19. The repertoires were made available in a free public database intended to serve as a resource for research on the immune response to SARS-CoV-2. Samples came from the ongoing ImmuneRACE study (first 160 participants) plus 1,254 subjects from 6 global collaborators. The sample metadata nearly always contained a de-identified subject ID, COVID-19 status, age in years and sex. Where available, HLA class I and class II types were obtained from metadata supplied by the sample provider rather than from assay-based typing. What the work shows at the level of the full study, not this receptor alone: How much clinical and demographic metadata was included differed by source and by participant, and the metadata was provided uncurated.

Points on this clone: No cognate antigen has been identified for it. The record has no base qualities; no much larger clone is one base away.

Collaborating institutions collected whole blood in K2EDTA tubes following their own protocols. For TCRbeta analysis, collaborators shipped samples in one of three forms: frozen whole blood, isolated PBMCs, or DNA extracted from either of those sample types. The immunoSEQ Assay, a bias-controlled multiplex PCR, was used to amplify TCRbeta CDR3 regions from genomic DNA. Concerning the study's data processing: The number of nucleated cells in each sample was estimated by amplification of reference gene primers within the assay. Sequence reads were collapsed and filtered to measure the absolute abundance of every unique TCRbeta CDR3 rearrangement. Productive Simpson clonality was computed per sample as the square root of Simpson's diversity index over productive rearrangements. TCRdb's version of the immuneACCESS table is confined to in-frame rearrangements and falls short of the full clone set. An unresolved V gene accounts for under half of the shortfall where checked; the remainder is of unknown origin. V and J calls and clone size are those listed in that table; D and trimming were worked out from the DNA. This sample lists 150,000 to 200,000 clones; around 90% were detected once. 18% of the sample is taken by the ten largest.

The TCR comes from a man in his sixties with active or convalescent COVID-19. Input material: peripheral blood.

The nucleotide sequence reads as follows: TGTGCCAGCAGTTACTTCAGGTCGGATCAGCCCCAGCATTTT. Its protein product is CASSYFRSDQPQHF. This chain joins TRBV6-5 to TRBJ1-5; the D gene lacks a confident call. Its CDR3 holds 14 amino acids, cysteine through phenylalanine. The kept DNA is CDR3 alone, 42 bases in frame from the first base. V drops 1 base and J drops 5 bases, leaving 9 bases in between. The germline V gene supplies CDR1 MNHEY and CDR2 SVGAGI.